This T cell receptor (beta chain) was recorded in a study of CD8 T cells in Susac syndrome. The CDR3 runs 13 residues. V was cut by 1 base and J by 4 bases, with 7 bases left in between. From germline, CDR1 is SEHNR and CDR2 FQNEAQ (reference sequence). This clonotype has a handful of counts. Reverse transcription used 0.5 to 1 ug RNA and random hexamers. One entry per CDR3 protein results from TCRdb running MiXCR on the immunoSEQ multiplex PCR reads. The top ten clones hold 0.09% to 0.15% of a sample with a few hundred thousand distinct CDR3 sequences, more than 70% of them seen once. This chain uses TRBV7-9 with TRBJ1-2; perhaps TRBD1 as D (5 bases). Sequencing was performed on CD8+ T cells from PBMCs. This sequence originates from a human donor with multiple sclerosis. The CDR3 loop is CASSLEGLYGYTF. The CDR3 nucleotides are TGTGCCAGCAGCTTAGAGGGGCTCTATGGCTACACCTTC.